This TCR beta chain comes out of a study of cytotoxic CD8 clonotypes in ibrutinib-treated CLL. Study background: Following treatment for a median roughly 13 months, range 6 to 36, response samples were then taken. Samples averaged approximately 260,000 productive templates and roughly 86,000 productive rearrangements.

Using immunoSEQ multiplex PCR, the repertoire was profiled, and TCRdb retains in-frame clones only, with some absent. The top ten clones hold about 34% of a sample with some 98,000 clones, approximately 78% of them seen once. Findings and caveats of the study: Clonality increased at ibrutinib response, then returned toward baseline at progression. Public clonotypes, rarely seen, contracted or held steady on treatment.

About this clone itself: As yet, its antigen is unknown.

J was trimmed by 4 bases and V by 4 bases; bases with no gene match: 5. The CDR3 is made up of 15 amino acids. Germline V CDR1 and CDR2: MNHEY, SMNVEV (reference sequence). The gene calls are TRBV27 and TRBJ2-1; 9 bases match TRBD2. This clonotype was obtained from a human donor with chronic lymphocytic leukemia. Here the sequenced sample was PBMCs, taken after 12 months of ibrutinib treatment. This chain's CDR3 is CASSSLAGSYNEQFF. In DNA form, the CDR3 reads TGTGCCAGCAGTTCGCTAGCGGGGTCGTACAATGAGCAGTTCTTC.